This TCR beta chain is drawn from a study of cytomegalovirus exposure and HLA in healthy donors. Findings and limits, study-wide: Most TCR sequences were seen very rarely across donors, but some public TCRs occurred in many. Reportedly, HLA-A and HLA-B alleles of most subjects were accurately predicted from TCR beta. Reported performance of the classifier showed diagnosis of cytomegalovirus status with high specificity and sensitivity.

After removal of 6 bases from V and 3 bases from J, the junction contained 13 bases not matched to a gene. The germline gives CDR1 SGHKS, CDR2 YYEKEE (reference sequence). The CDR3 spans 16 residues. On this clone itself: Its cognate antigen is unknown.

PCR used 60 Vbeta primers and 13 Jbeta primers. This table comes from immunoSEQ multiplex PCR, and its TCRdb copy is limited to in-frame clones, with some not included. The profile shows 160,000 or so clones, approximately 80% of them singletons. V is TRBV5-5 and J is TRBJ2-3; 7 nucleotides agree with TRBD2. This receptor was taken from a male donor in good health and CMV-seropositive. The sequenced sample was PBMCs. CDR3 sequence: CASTPEEGRVTDTQYF. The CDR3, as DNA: TGTGCCAGCACTCCGGAGGAGGGGAGGGTAACAGATACGCAGTATTTT.